A single sample gave rise to the 23 T cell receptor beta chains below, sequenced in a study of blood T cells in healthy people across ages. A sample-barcoded 5' primer and a J-beta primer mix were used in a second PCR of roughly 6 to 11 cycles. In TCRdb, the 5' RACE reads were re-called with MiXCR into one record per CDR3 protein. The sample shows 540,000 or so distinct CDR3 sequences, 27% of them seen only once. The specimen was blood. Receptor source: a woman between 70 and 85 years old in good health.

This clonotype was seen more than once but under ten times. The genes are TRBV5-1 and TRBJ2-1; the match to TRBD2 covers 13 bases. Trimming at V came to 0 bases and at J to 10 bases, leaving 4 bases not matched to a gene. Germline V gene lookup returns CDR1 SGHRS and CDR2 YFSETQ. This CDR3 contains 15 residues. The CDR3 nucleotides are TGCGCCAGCAGCTTGGCTGGGACTAGCGGGGACGAGCAGTTCTTC. Its translation: CASSLAGTSGDEQFF. The whole variable domain, remainder taken from reference TRBV5-1 and TRBJ2-1, is KAGVTQTPRYLIKTRGQQVTLSCSPISGHRSVSWYQQTPGQGLQFLFEYFSETQRNKGNFPGRFSGRQFSNSRSEMNVSTLELGDSALYLCASSLAGTSGDEQFFGPGTRLTVL.

The table lists this clonotype with a few counts. The chain's CDR3 is CASSILAGIETQYF. In DNA form, the CDR3 reads TGCGCCAGCAGCATCCTAGCGGGGATAGAGACCCAGTACTTC. The chain recombines TRBV5-1 with TRBJ2-5; 9 bases fit TRBD2. CDR1 and CDR2 (germline): SGHRS, YFSETQ. V lost 4 bases and J lost 4; bases outside the gene matches: 5. This CDR3 has 14 residues.

This clonotype was seen more than once but under ten times. This rearrangement joins TRBV5-1 to TRBJ2-2; D not certain. V was cut by 4 bases and J by 1 base, with 8 bases left in between. Germline V CDR1 and CDR2: SGHRS, YFSETQ. The CDR3 is 14 residues long. This CDR3 reads CASSPDLNTGELFF. DNA for the CDR3: TGCGCCAGCAGCCCCGACCTGAACACCGGGGAGCTGTTTTTT.

CDR3 coding DNA: TGTGCCAGCAGCAGAGCGGGGGGCACCTACAATGAGCAGTTCTTC. Residues: CASSRAGGTYNEQFF. This rearrangement joins TRBV7-2 to TRBJ2-1; 9 nucleotides line up with TRBD2. The junction had 4 bases not matched to a gene; V was cut back by 5 bases and J by 2 bases. Germline values: CDR1 SGHTA, CDR2 FQGNSA. The CDR3 length is 15 residues.

The table lists this clonotype with a few counts. The chain employs TRBV7-3 and TRBJ2-5, with D perhaps given as TRBD1 or TRBD2 (6 bases each). Germline V gene data show CDR1 as SGHTA and CDR2 as FQGTGA. V was clipped by 8 bases and J by 2 bases, with 15 bases between them. CDR3 length: 14 amino acids. This chain's CDR3 is CASSKGGPQETQYF. The DNA of the CDR3 is TGTGCCAGCTCCAAGGGGGGACCACAAGAGACCCAGTACTTC.

This clonotype was counted between two and nine times. The chain recombines TRBV12-3 or TRBV12-4 with TRBJ2-1; 10 bases map to TRBD1. The CDR3 is made up of 16 amino acids. V lost 2 bases to trimming and J lost 3 bases; unmatched junction nucleotides: 4. The DNA for the CDR3 is TGTGCCAGCAGTTTAAGACAGGGGGCGCTCTACAATGAGCAGTTCTTC. Translating it yields CASSLRQGALYNEQFF.

This clonotype has just a few counts. The rearrangement uses TRBV27 and TRBJ2-5, with TRBD2 as a possible D gene (5 bases). V dropped 7 bases and J dropped 2 bases, with 14 bases sitting between them. Germline loops: CDR1 MNHEY, CDR2 SMNVEV (reference sequence). The CDR3 contains 14 residues. The CDR3 DNA reads as TGTGCCAGCACCTCACTAGTAGGACAAGAGACCCAGTACTTC. Translation gives CASTSLVGQETQYF.

This clonotype was recorded a few times. V and J are TRBV27 and TRBJ2-1, with 9 bases fitting TRBD2. The junction had 9 bases not matched to a gene; V was cut back by 2 bases and J by 7 bases. Looked up from germline, CDR1 is MNHEY and CDR2 is SMNVEV (reference sequence). CDR3 length: 16 amino acids. The CDR3 nucleotides are TGTGCCAGCAGTTTAGCTAGCGGGGCCCTTTTTAATGAGCAGTTCTTC. It encodes CASSLASGALFNEQFF.

This clonotype was detected a few times. This chain connects TRBV3-1 to TRBJ1-5; no clear D. Germline V gene lookup returns CDR1 LGHDT and CDR2 YNNKEL (reference sequence). CDR3 length: 13 amino acids. The V end lost 2 bases, the J end lost 6 bases, and 8 bases lay between the germline ends. For the CDR3, the DNA is TGTGCCAGCAGCCAACCGGGTGGTCAGCCCCAGCATTTT. As protein: CASSQPGGQPQHF.

Only a few counts were recorded for this clonotype. J is TRBJ2-1 and V is TRBV5-1; a possible D gene is TRBD2 (6 bases). The V end was cut by 2 bases, the J end by 6 bases, with 9 bases between. CDR1 and CDR2 from the germline V gene are SGHRS and YFSETQ. The CDR3 loop spans 13 amino acids. The DNA of the CDR3 is TGCGCCAGCAGCTTCGGGACTGTCAATGAGCAGTTCTTC. Amino acids: CASSFGTVNEQFF.

V gene TRBV11-2 combines with J gene TRBJ1-2, with D maybe TRBD1 (6 bases). This CDR3 region has 15 residues. Trimming cost V 6 bases and J 4 bases, with 18 bases left between them. CDR1 and CDR2 from the germline V gene are SGHAT and FQNNGV. The CDR3 protein is CASSSRRDTLYGYTF. CDR3 nucleotide sequence: TGTGCCAGCAGTTCCCGCCGGGACACCCTCTATGGCTACACCTTC. Full variable domain (missing parts from reference TRBV11-2 and TRBJ1-2): EAGVAQSPRYKIIEKRQSVAFWCNPISGHATLYWYQQILGQGPKLLIQFQNNGVVDDSQLPKDRFSAERLKGVDSTLKIQPAKLEDSAVYLCASSSRRDTLYGYTFGSGTRLTVV.

The chain has TRBV6-6 and TRBJ2-3, with TRBD2 matching 8 bases. This CDR3 is built from 13 residues. V gave up 8 bases and J gave up 5 bases; unmatched junction bases: 6. Germline CDR1 MNHNY, CDR2 SVGAGI (reference sequence). The CDR3 reads CASGPGGEDTQYF. The CDR3 bases are TGTGCCAGCGGACCCGGGGGGGAAGATACGCAGTATTTT.

The chain recombines TRBV4-3 with TRBJ2-7; no definite D call. Germline values: CDR1 LGHNA, CDR2 YSLEER. V lost 3 bases, J lost 0 bases, and 21 bases lay in between. The CDR3 extends over 18 amino acids. CDR3 region: CASSHFRLRSDVSYEQYF. The CDR3 bases are TGCGCCAGCAGCCATTTTCGGTTGAGGTCGGACGTCTCCTACGAGCAGTACTTC.

There are a few counts of this clonotype. The V call is TRBV15, the J call TRBJ2-6; D may be TRBD1 (6 bases). This CDR3 spans 15 amino acids. The germline CDR1 and CDR2 sequences are LNHNV and YYDKDF (reference sequence). The ends were cut back, 8 bases at V and 0 bases at J, with 11 bases in the middle. The CDR3 coding sequence is TGTGCCACCGACCCGGGACACTCTGGGGCCAACGTCCTGACTTTC. Translation: CATDPGHSGANVLTF. The full variable domain, in which reference TRBV15 and TRBJ2-6 provide the parts outside the CDR3, is DAMVIQNPRYQVTQFGKPVTLSCSQTLNHNVMYWYQQKSSQAPKLLFHYYDKDFNNEADTPDNFQSRRPNTSFCFLDIRSPGLGDTAMYLCATDPGHSGANVLTFGAGSRLTVL.

This clonotype was counted a few times. This chain links TRBV6-5 with TRBJ1-6, with 7 bases fitting TRBD1. Germline-derived CDR1 and CDR2 are MNHEY and SVGAGI. CDR3 size: 12 residues. Losses at the gene ends were 11 bases for V and 8 bases for J; bases not matched to a gene: 6. CDR3 amino acids: CAAKQGYSPLHF. CDR3 nucleotides: TGTGCCGCCAAACAGGGGTATTCACCCCTCCACTTT.

The rearrangement uses TRBV18 and TRBJ2-5; no reliable D call. The last part of the DNA fits TRBJ2-7 better; the J call may be wrong. Germline V gene lookup returns CDR1 KGHSH and CDR2 LQKENI. The length of the CDR3 is 13 residues. CDR3 loop: CASSPGQVYEQYF. In DNA, the CDR3 is TGTGCCAGCTCACCCGGGCAGGTCTACGAGCAGTACTTC.

CDR3 in DNA: TGCGCCAGCCGCAACCGGGACAGGGGGATGAACACTGAAGCTTTCTTT. This translates into CASRNRDRGMNTEAFF. The chain couples TRBV5-1 to TRBJ1-1, with 11 bases lining up with TRBD1. This CDR3 spans 16 amino acids. Per the germline V gene, CDR1 is SGHRS and CDR2 is YFSETQ. Germline trimming cut 7 bases from V and 0 bases from J; bases unmatched to any gene: 8. The variable domain in full, completed from reference TRBV5-1 and TRBJ1-1, reads KAGVTQTPRYLIKTRGQQVTLSCSPISGHRSVSWYQQTPGQGLQFLFEYFSETQRNKGNFPGRFSGRQFSNSRSEMNVSTLELGDSALYLCASRNRDRGMNTEAFFGQGTRLTVV.

The chain combines TRBV20-1 with TRBJ2-5; TRBD1 matches 8 bases. The end of the DNA is better explained by TRBJ2-7, so the J call may be wrong. Germline CDR1 is DFQATT and CDR2 is SNEGSKA (reference sequence). This CDR3 comprises 14 residues. The CDR3 loop is CSVSQGTGPYEQYF. The CDR3 DNA sequence: TGCAGTGTTAGTCAGGGGACAGGTCCCTACGAGCAGTACTTC.

The rearrangement links TRBV2 to TRBJ2-7; 9 bases are a match to TRBD2. CDR1 SNHLY and CDR2 FYNNEI come from the germline V gene. The CDR3 covers 13 residues. V lost 3 bases, J lost 7 bases, and 4 bases stayed unmatched. The CDR3 coding sequence is TGTGCCAGCAGTGATCAGCTAGCGGGGGAGCAGTACTTC. Protein: CASSDQLAGEQYF. The full variable domain, rest sourced from reference TRBV2 and TRBJ2-7, is EPEVTQTPSHQVTQMGQEVILRCVPISNHLYFYWYRQILGQKVEFLVSFYNNEISEKSEIFDDQFSVERPDGSNFTLKIRSTKLEDSAMYFCASSDQLAGEQYFGPGTRLTVT.

This clonotype was recorded a few times. The DNA for the CDR3 is TGTGCCAGCAGCCGACTAAAGGGATTGGATGAAAAACTGTTTTTT. This encodes CASSRLKGLDEKLFF. This chain connects TRBV5-6 to TRBJ1-4; D gene ambiguous. Trimming cost V 4 bases and J 6 bases, with 16 bases left between them. Germline V gene lookup returns CDR1 SGHDT and CDR2 YYEEEE. The length of the CDR3 is 15 residues.

The J gene is TRBJ1-2, the V gene TRBV6-2 or TRBV6-3, with D unclear. V gave up 0 bases and J gave up 3 bases, with 14 bases separating them. Germline V gives CDR1 MNHEY, CDR2 SVGEGT. There are 16 residues in the CDR3. CDR3 sequence: CASSYSGQTAYYGYTF. CDR3 nucleotides: TGTGCCAGCAGTTACTCCGGGCAGACCGCTTACTATGGCTACACCTTC.

A few counts support this clonotype. The chain is built from TRBV12-3 or TRBV12-4 and TRBJ1-1; TRBD1 might be the D (5 bases). V gave up 3 bases and J gave up 3 bases, with 11 bases separating them. This CDR3 has 14 residues. The DNA of the CDR3 is TGTGCCAGCAGTTTGAGGGGTGTGGACACTGAAGCTTTCTTT. This gives the protein CASSLRGVDTEAFF.

This sequence joins TRBV6-2 or TRBV6-3 and TRBJ1-2; the match to TRBD1 covers 9 bases. Germline V gene data show CDR1 as MNHEY and CDR2 as SVGEGT. Trimming removed 2 bases from V and 9 bases from J; junction bases left unmatched: 4. The CDR3 has 13 residues. CDR3 region: CASSYGQGKRYTF. As DNA, the CDR3 is TGTGCCAGCAGTTACGGACAGGGGAAGCGCTACACCTTC.